These 27 T cell receptor beta chains were all obtained from the same sample, sequenced in a study of shared clonotypes between healthy human individuals. Only in-frame clones appear in the TCRdb table, and some are missing; sequencing was by immunoSEQ multiplex PCR. The sample yields roughly 680,000 clones, approximately 72% seen once. The sequenced material came from memory CD4+ T cells sorted from blood. Subset in this sample: CD45RA-negative fraction. These receptors all stem from a woman in her 30s in good health.

The V and J genes are TRBV9 and TRBJ2-1, with D possibly TRBD2 on 5 matching bases. V lost 6 bases, J lost 9 bases, and 16 bases lay in between. This CDR3 is built from 13 residues. Germline V gene lookup returns CDR1 SGDLS and CDR2 YYNGEE. CDR3 loop: CASTRTARGEQFF. CDR3 bases: TGTGCCAGCACTAGGACGGCCCGGGGTGAGCAGTTCTTC.

The rearrangement uses TRBV28 and TRBJ1-5, with D possibly matching TRBD1 (5 bases). The germline V gene has CDR1 MDHEN and CDR2 SYDVKM. Trimming removed 7 bases from V and 4 bases from J, with 14 bases in between. The CDR3 is made up of 14 amino acids. For the CDR3, the DNA is TGTGCCAGCATCCTGCCAGGGACTAATCAGCCCCAGCATTTT. Translating gives CASILPGTNQPQHF. Supplemented by reference TRBV28 and TRBJ1-5, the full variable domain reads DVKVTQSSRYLVKRTGEKVFLECVQDMDHENMFWYRQDPGLGLRLIYFSYDVKMKEKGDIPEGYSVSREKKERFSLILESASTNQTSMYLCASILPGTNQPQHFGDGTRLSIL.

The chain recombines TRBV10-3 with TRBJ2-3; D gene unclear. The CDR3 loop spans 12 amino acids. Trimming left V 9 bases short and J 4 bases short, with 11 bases between. Germline V gene lookup returns CDR1 ENHRY and CDR2 SYGVKD. Here the CDR3 DNA reads TGTGCCATAGGGCCGCCCTCAGATACGCAGTATTTT. Translation gives CAIGPPSDTQYF.

This clone appeared once. This sequence joins TRBV6-5 and TRBJ2-4; possible D gene TRBD1, 6 bases. Germline-derived CDR1 and CDR2 are MNHEY and SVGAGI. The CDR3 contains 14 residues. With 5 bases removed from V and 5 bases from J, the gap between germline ends came to 13 bases. CDR3 loop: CASSISGQQNIQYF. Written as DNA, the CDR3 is TGTGCCAGCAGTATCAGCGGACAGCAAAACATTCAGTACTTC.

This clone has a single count. V usage is TRBV27 and J usage is TRBJ1-5; TRBD1 is a possible D gene (5 bases). The length of the CDR3 is 14 residues. With 6 bases removed from V and 4 bases from J, the gap between germline ends came to 13 bases. Germline V gene lookup returns CDR1 MNHEY and CDR2 SMNVEV (reference sequence). The CDR3 DNA sequence: TGTGCCAGCAGACCGACAGTTACAAATCAGCCCCAGCATTTT. Translating gives CASRPTVTNQPQHF.

This clone has a handful of counts. The genes are TRBV9 and TRBJ2-2; D is perhaps TRBD1 (6 bases). Trimming removed 1 base at V and 2 bases at J, with 12 bases between. CDR1 is SGDLS and CDR2 is YYNGEE in the germline V gene. The length of the CDR3 is 16 residues. For the CDR3, the DNA is TGTGCCAGCAGCGTATCTTCACAGGGTAACACCGGGGAGCTGTTTTTT. Encoded protein: CASSVSSQGNTGELFF.

The chain recombines TRBV5-1 with TRBJ1-2; maybe TRBD1 (6 bases). CDR1 and CDR2 from the germline V gene are SGHRS and YFSETQ. The CDR3 covers 14 residues. Trimming pared 0 bases from V and 6 bases from J, leaving 12 bases between. For the CDR3, the DNA is TGCGCCAGCAGCTTGGCCGGGGGGCAGGATGGCTACACCTTC. Its translation: CASSLAGGQDGYTF.

The chain combines TRBV6-5 with TRBJ2-6, with 7 bases matching TRBD1. Germline loops: CDR1 MNHEY, CDR2 SVGAGI. The CDR3 has 15 residues. The V segment lost 4 bases and the J segment 4 bases; nucleotides outside the gene matches: 4. CDR3 sequence: CASSSQGIGANVLTF. The CDR3 DNA is TGTGCCAGCAGTTCACAGGGGATAGGGGCCAACGTCCTGACTTTC.

J is TRBJ1-1 and V is TRBV7-7; D is uncertain. From germline, CDR1 is SSHAT and CDR2 FNYEAQ (reference sequence). CDR3 length equals 13 residues. Trimming left V 5 bases short and J 3 bases short, with 10 bases between. The CDR3 coding sequence is TGTGCCAGCAGCCGAAACACTGACACTGAAGCTTTCTTT. This sequence encodes CASSRNTDTEAFF.

This clone showed up just once. The chain uses TRBV19 and TRBJ2-2; 12 bases agree with TRBD1. CDR1 and CDR2 from the germline V gene are LNHDA and SQIVND (reference sequence). The V and J ends lost 9 bases and 5 bases, in that order; junction bases with no gene match: 7. This CDR3 is built from 15 residues. CDR3 nucleotides: TGTGCCAGCCACCGGGACAGGGGGCGAACCGGGGAGCTGTTTTTT. Its translation: CASHRDRGRTGELFF.

The chain couples TRBV11-2 to TRBJ1-4, with D possibly matching TRBD1 (5 bases). This CDR3 comprises 14 residues. Looked up from germline, CDR1 is SGHAT and CDR2 is FQNNGV. Trimming took off 3 bases at V and 4 bases at J, with 9 bases between the two ends. The CDR3 bases are TGTGCCAGCAGCTTCCAGGGATTTAATGAAAAACTGTTTTTT. Translating it yields CASSFQGFNEKLFF.

This rearrangement joins TRBV5-6 to TRBJ1-3, with D uncertain. Deletions cut 3 bases from V and 4 bases from J, with 11 bases between. Germline lookup yields CDR1 SGHDT and CDR2 YYEEEE. This CDR3 has 14 residues. The CDR3 region has the DNA TGTGCCAGCAGCTCCGCACAAGGAGGAAACACCATATATTTT. It specifies CASSSAQGGNTIYF.

In regard to this clone: The sample has other DNA sequences that encode this CDR3 too. V and J are TRBV5-1 and TRBJ2-5; D uncertain. The CDR3 extends over 13 amino acids. CDR1 is SGHRS, CDR2 YFSETQ, per germline. Trimming removed 0 bases at V and 1 base at J, with 4 bases between. The CDR3 sequence: CASSLGSQETQYF. DNA for the CDR3: TGCGCCAGCAGCTTGGGCTCCCAAGAGACCCAGTACTTC.

The V gene is TRBV29-1, the J gene TRBJ2-6; D call uncertain. Trimming took 6 bases from V and 0 from J, leaving 9 bases between them. This CDR3 spans 14 amino acids. Per the germline V gene, CDR1 is SQVTM and CDR2 is ANQGSEA. The CDR3 DNA is TGCAGCGTAGAAAAAAGCTCTGGGGCCAACGTCCTGACTTTC. The encoded protein is CSVEKSSGANVLTF.

V is TRBV5-1 and J is TRBJ1-1; TRBD1 aligns across 11 bases. The J segment lost 10 bases and the V segment lost 4 bases, leaving 9 bases of the junction unmatched. CDR1 and CDR2 (germline): SGHRS, YFSETQ. The CDR3 spans 14 residues. DNA of the CDR3: TGCGCCAGCAGCAGCGGGACAGGGGGTCTGCGAGCTTTCTTT. Translated, it gives CASSSGTGGLRAFF.

The J gene is TRBJ1-1, the V gene TRBV6-1; D gene ambiguous. The CDR3 covers 14 residues. Germline V gives CDR1 MNHNS, CDR2 SASEGT. The V end lost 0 bases, the J end lost 3 bases, and 8 bases lay between the germline ends. The CDR3 DNA follows: TGTGCCAGCAGTGAAGCCCCAAGGTACACTGAAGCTTTCTTT. It encodes CASSEAPRYTEAFF.

Concerning this clone: The sample contains more than one DNA sequence encoding this CDR3. The chain recombines TRBV7-9 with TRBJ2-2, with 10 bases aligning to TRBD2. The J segment lost 4 bases and the V segment lost 4 bases, leaving 3 bases of the junction unmatched. Germline CDR1 reads SEHNR; CDR2 reads FQNEAQ (reference sequence). The CDR3 runs to 15 residues. In DNA, the CDR3 is TGTGCCAGCAGCTCCTTAGCGGGAGGCACCGGGGAGCTGTTTTTT. Translating it yields CASSSLAGGTGELFF.

The chain links TRBV5-1 to TRBJ2-6; D gene uncertain. Deletions cut 5 bases from V and 1 base from J, with 10 bases between. The CDR3 totals 15 residues. The germline V gene has CDR1 SGHRS and CDR2 YFSETQ. The chain's CDR3 is CASSFEQSGANVLTF. The CDR3 nucleotides read TGCGCCAGCAGTTTTGAACAATCTGGGGCCAACGTCCTGACTTTC.

The chain links TRBV2 to TRBJ2-5; the D is unclear. The ends were cut back, 10 bases at V and 0 bases at J, with 6 bases in the middle. Germline V gene sequence: CDR1 SNHLY, CDR2 FYNNEI. CDR3 size: 11 residues. The CDR3 DNA sequence: TGTGCCACGAAGTACCAAGAGACCCAGTACTTC. As protein: CATKYQETQYF. The full variable domain, with the rest looked up from reference TRBV2 and TRBJ2-5, is EPEVTQTPSHQVTQMGQEVILRCVPISNHLYFYWYRQILGQKVEFLVSFYNNEISEKSEIFDDQFSVERPDGSNFTLKIRSTKLEDSAMYFCATKYQETQYFGPGTRLLVL.

CDR3 region: CASSTTLWSETQYF. CDR3 bases: TGTGCCAGTAGTACCACGCTTTGGTCAGAGACCCAGTACTTC. The V call is TRBV19, the J call TRBJ2-5; D remains unclear. The germline V and J ends were trimmed by 4 bases and 4 bases, with 13 bases remaining between them. CDR1 is LNHDA and CDR2 is SQIVND in the germline V gene (reference sequence). The CDR3 is 14 amino acids.

The gene calls are TRBV2 and TRBJ2-3; a weak D match, TRBD2 (5 bases). This CDR3 spans 12 amino acids. Germline CDR1 SNHLY, CDR2 FYNNEI. Trimming took off 6 bases at V and 8 bases at J, with 12 bases between the two ends. CDR3 loop: CASRDNRGTQYF. The CDR3 region has the DNA TGTGCCAGCAGAGATAACCGGGGTACGCAGTATTTT. Looking up the rest from reference TRBV2 and TRBJ2-3 gives the full variable domain: EPEVTQTPSHQVTQMGQEVILRCVPISNHLYFYWYRQILGQKVEFLVSFYNNEISEKSEIFDDQFSVERPDGSNFTLKIRSTKLEDSAMYFCASRDNRGTQYFGPGTRLTVL.

J is TRBJ1-2 and V is TRBV25-1; a possible D gene is TRBD1 (5 bases). The germline V gene encodes CDR1 MGHDK and CDR2 SYGVNS. This CDR3 spans 13 amino acids. Trimming took off 2 bases at V and 7 bases at J, with 11 bases between the two ends. The CDR3 loop reads CASSEQGSGGYTF. For the CDR3, the DNA is TGTGCCAGCAGTGAACAGGGCTCAGGTGGCTACACCTTC.

The chain employs TRBV19 and TRBJ1-4; weak D call: TRBD1 (5 bases). Trimming cost V 4 bases and J 8 bases, with 17 bases left between them. This CDR3 region has 15 residues. Germline CDR1 reads LNHDA; CDR2 reads SQIVND (reference sequence). CDR3 sequence reads: CASSTTQGAGEKLFF. CDR3 DNA: TGTGCCAGTAGTACCACCCAGGGAGCGGGCGAAAAACTGTTTTTT.

V and J are TRBV6-1 and TRBJ2-3; D may be TRBD1 or TRBD2 (5 bases each). This CDR3 comprises 15 residues. V was clipped by 6 bases and J by 0 bases, with 13 bases between them. Per the germline V gene, CDR1 is MNHNS and CDR2 is SASEGT. CDR3 in amino acids: CASREPGTSTDTQYF. The CDR3 DNA follows: TGTGCCAGCAGGGAGCCCGGGACCAGCACAGATACGCAGTATTTT.

The rearrangement uses TRBV19 and TRBJ2-3, with a weak D call TRBD2 (7 bases). Germline values: CDR1 LNHDA, CDR2 SQIVND (reference sequence). The V gene lost 5 bases and the J gene lost 6 bases, with 18 bases spanning the gap. This CDR3 spans 15 amino acids. CDR3 amino acids: CASSGIGGGGDTQYF. The CDR3 DNA reads as TGTGCCAGTAGTGGGATCGGCGGGGGCGGGGATACGCAGTATTTT.

This sequence joins TRBV6-1 and TRBJ2-7; weak D call: TRBD2 (6 bases). V lost 7 bases, J lost 3 bases, and 13 bases lay in between. CDR1 and CDR2 from the germline V gene are MNHNS and SASEGT. The CDR3 loop spans 13 amino acids. CDR3 DNA: TGTGCCAGCATGGGGCAGGGACTCTACGAGCAGTACTTC. Protein: CASMGQGLYEQYF.

The chain joins TRBV28 to TRBJ2-1, with TRBD2 identical over 10 bases. The CDR3 extends over 19 amino acids. V trimming: 4 bases; J trimming: 0 bases; junction bases outside the gene matches: 12. Germline-derived CDR1 and CDR2 are MDHEN and SYDVKM. In nucleotides, the CDR3 is TGTGCCAGCAGTTGGTTTCTAGCGGGAGAAAAAAGCTCCTACAATGAGCAGTTCTTC. The encoded protein is CASSWFLAGEKSSYNEQFF.